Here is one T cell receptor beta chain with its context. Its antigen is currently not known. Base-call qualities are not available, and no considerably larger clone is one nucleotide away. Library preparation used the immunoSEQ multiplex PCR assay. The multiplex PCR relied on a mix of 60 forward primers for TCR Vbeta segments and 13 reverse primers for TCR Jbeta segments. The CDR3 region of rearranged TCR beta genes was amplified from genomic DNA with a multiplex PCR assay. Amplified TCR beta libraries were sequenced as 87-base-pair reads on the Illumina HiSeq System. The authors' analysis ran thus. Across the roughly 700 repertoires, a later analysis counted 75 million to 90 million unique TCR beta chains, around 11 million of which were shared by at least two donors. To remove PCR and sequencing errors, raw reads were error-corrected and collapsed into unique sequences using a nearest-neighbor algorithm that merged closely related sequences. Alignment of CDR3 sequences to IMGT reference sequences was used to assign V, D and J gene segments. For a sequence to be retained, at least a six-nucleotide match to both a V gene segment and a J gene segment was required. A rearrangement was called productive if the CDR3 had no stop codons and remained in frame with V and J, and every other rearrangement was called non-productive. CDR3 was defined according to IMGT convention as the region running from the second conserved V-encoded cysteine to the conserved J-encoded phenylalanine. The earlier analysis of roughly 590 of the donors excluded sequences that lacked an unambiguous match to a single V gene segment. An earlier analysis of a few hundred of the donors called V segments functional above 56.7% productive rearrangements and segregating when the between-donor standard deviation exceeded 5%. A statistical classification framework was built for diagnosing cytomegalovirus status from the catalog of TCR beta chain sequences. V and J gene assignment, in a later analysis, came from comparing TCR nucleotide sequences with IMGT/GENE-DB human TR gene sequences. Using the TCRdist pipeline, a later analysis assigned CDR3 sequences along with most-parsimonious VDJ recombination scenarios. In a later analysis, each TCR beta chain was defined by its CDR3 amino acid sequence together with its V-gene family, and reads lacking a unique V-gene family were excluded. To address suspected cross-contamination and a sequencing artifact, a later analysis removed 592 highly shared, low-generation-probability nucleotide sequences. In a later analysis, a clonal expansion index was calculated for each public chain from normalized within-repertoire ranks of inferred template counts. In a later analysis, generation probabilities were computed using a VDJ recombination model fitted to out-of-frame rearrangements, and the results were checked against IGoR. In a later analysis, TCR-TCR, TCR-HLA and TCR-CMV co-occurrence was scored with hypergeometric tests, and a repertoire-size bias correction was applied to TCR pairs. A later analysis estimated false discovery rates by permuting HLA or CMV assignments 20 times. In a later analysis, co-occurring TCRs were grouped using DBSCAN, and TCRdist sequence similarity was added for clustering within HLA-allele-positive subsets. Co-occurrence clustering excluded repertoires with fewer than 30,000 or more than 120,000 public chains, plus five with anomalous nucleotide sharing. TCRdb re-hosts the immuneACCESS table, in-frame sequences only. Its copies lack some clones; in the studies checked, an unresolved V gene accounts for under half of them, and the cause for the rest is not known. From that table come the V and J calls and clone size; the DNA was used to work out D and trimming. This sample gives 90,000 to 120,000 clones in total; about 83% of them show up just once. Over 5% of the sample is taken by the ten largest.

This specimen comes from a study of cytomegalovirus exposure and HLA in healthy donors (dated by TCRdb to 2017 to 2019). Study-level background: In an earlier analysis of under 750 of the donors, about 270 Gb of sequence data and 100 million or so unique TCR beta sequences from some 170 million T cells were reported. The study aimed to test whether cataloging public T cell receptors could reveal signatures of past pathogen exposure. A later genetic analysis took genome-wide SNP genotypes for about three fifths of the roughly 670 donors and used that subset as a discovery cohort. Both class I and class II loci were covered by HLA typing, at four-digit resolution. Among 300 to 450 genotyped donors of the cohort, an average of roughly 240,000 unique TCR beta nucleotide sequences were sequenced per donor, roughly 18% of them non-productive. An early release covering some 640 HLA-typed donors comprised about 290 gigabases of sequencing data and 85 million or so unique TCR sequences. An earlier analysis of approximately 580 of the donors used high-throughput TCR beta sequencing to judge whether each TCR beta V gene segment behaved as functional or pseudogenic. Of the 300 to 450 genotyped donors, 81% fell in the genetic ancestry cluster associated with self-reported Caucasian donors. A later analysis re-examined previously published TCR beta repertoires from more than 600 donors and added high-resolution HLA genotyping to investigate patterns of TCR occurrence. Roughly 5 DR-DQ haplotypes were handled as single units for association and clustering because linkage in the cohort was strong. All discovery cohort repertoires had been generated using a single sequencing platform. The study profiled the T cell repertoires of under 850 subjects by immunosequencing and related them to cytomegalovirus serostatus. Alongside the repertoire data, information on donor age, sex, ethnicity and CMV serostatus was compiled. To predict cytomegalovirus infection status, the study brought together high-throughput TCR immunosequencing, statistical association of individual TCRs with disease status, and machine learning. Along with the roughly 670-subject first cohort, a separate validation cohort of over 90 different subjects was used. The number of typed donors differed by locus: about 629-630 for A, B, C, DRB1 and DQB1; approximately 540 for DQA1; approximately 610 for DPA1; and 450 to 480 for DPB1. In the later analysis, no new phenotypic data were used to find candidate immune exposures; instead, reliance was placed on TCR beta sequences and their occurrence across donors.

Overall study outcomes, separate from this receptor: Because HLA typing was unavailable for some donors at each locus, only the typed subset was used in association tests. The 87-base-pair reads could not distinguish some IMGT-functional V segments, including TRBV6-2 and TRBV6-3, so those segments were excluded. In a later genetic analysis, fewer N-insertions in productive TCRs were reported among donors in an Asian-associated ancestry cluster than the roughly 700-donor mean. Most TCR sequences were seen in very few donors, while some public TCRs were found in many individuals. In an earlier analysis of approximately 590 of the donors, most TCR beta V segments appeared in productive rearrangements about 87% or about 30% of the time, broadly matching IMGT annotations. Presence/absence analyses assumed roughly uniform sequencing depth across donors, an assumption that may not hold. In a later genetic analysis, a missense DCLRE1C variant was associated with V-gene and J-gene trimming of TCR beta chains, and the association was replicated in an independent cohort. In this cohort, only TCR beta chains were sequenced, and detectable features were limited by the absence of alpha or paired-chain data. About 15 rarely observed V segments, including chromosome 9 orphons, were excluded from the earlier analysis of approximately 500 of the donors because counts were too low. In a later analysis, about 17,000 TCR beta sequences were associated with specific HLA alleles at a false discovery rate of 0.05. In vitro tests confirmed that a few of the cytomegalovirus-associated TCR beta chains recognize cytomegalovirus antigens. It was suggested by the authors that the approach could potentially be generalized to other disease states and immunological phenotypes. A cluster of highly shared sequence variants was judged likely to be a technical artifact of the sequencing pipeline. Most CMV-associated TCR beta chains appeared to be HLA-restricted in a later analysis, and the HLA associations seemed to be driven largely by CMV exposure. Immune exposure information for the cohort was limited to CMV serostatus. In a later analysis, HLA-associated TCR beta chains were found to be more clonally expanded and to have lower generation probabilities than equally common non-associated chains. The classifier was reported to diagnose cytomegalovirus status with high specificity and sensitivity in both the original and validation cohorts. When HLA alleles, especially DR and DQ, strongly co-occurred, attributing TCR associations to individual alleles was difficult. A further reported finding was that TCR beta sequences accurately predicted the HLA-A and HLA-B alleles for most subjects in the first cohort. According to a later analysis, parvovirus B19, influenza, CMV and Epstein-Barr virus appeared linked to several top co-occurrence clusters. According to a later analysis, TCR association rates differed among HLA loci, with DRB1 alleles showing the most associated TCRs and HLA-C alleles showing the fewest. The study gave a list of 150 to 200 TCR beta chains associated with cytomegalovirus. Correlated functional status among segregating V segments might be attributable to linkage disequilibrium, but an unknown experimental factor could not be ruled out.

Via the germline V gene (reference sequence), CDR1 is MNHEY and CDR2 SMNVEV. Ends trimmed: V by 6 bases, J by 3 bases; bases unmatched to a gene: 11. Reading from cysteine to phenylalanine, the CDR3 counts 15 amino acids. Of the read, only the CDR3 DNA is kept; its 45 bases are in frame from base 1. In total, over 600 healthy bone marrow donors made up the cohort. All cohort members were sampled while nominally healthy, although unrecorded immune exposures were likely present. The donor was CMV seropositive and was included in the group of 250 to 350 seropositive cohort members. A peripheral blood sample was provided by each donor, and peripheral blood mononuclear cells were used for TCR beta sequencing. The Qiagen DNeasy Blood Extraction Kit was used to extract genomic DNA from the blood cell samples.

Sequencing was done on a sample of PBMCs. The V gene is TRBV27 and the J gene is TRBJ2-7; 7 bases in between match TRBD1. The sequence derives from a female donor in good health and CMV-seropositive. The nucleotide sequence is TGTGCCAGCAGATCCAACAGGGGACGAATCTACGAGCAGTACTTC. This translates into CASRSNRGRIYEQYF.